The T cell receptor beta chain described here comes from a study of shared clonotypes between healthy human individuals. Study-level information: The plates for each donor numbered three CD4 naive, three CD4 memory, two CD8 naive and one CD8 memory.

Sequencing used immunoSEQ multiplex PCR; TCRdb keeps in-frame clones, though not all of them. The sample carries about 1 million clones, approximately 76% recorded once. The CDR3 is 14 residues long. V was cut by 5 bases and J by 10 bases, with 15 bases left in between. CDR1 and CDR2 from the germline V gene are SNHLY and FYNNEI. The study separated CD4+ cells into CD45RA+ naive and CD45RA-negative memory subsets. The sample taken for sequencing was memory CD4+ T cells sorted from blood. Subset of the sample: CD45RA-negative fraction. The sequence was collected from a young man in good health. V gene TRBV2 combines with J gene TRBJ1-6; tentatively, D is TRBD1 (6 bases). As DNA, the CDR3 is TGTGCCAGCAGTCCCGGGACACCCGACTCACCCCTCCACTTT. It codes for CASSPGTPDSPLHF.